This T cell receptor beta chain was sequenced during a study of T cell responses to AZD1222 COVID-19 vaccine. Germline CDR1 DFQATT, CDR2 SNEGSKA (reference sequence). CDR3 length equals 13 residues. Trimming removed 3 bases from V and 11 bases from J, with 17 bases in between. Method: immunoSEQ multiplex PCR; TCRdb's copy keeps in-frame clones and lacks some. The table lists some 120,000 clones, just over 90% of them singletons, with 7.2% in the top ten. The rearrangement links TRBV20-1 to TRBJ1-5; a weak D match, TRBD1 (6 bases). This sample comprised peripheral blood, obtained on day 0 of AZD1222 vaccination. The clonotype comes from an adult in good health. The DNA of the CDR3 is TGCAGTGCTAGTTCACAGGGCTTTTTGGCCCAGCATTTT. Translating gives CSASSQGFLAQHF.